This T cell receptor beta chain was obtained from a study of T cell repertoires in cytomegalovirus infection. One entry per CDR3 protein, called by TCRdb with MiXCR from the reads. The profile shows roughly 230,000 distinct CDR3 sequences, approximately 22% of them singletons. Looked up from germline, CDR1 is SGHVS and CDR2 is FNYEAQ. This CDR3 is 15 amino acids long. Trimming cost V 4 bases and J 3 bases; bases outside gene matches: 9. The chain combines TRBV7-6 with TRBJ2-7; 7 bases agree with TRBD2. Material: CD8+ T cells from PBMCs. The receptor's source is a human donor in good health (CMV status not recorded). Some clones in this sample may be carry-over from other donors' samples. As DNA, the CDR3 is TGTGCCAGCAGCTATGCTAGCGGTTGGAACTACGAGCAGTACTTC. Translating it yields CASSYASGWNYEQYF. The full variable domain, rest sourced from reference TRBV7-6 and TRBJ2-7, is GAGVSQSPRYKVTKRGQDVALRCDPISGHVSLYWYRQALGQGPEFLTYFNYEAQQDKSGLPNDRFSAERPEGSISTLTIQRTEQRDSAMYRCASSYASGWNYEQYFGPGTRLTVT.